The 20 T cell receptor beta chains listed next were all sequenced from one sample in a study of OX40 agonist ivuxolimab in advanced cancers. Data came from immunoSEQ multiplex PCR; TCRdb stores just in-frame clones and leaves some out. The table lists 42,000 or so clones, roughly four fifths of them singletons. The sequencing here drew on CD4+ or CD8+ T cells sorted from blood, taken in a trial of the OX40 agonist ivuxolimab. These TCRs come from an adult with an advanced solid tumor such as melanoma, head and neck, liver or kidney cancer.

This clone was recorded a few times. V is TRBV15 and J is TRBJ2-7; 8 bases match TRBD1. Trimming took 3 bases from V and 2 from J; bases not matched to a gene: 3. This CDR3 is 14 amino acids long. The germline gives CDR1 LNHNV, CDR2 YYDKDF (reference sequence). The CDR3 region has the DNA TGTGCCACCAGCAGGGGACAGGACGCCTACGAGCAGTACTTC. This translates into CATSRGQDAYEQYF. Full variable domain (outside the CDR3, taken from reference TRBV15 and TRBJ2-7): DAMVIQNPRYQVTQFGKPVTLSCSQTLNHNVMYWYQQKSSQAPKLLFHYYDKDFNNEADTPDNFQSRRPNTSFCFLDIRSPGLGDTAMYLCATSRGQDAYEQYFGPGTRLTVT.

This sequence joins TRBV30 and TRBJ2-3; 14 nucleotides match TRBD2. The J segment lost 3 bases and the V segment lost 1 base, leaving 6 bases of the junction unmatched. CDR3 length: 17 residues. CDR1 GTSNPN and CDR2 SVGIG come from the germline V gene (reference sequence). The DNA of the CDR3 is TGTGCCTGGAGTGAGACTAGCGGGAGGGGTGGTACAGATACGCAGTATTTT. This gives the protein CAWSETSGRGGTDTQYF.

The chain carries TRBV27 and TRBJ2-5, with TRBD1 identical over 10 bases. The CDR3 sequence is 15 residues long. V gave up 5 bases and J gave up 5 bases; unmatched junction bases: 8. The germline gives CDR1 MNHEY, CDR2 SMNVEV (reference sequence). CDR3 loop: CASSPYGTGEETQYF. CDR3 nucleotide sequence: TGTGCCAGCAGTCCCTACGGGACAGGGGAGGAGACCCAGTACTTC.

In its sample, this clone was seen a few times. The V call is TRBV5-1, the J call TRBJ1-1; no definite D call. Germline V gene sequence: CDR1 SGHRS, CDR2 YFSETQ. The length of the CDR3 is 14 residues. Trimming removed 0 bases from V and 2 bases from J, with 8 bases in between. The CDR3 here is CASSLGRLNTEAFF. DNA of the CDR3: TGCGCCAGCAGCTTGGGTCGGCTCAACACTGAAGCTTTCTTT. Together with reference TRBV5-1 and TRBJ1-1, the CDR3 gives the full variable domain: KAGVTQTPRYLIKTRGQQVTLSCSPISGHRSVSWYQQTPGQGLQFLFEYFSETQRNKGNFPGRFSGRQFSNSRSEMNVSTLELGDSALYLCASSLGRLNTEAFFGQGTRLTVV.

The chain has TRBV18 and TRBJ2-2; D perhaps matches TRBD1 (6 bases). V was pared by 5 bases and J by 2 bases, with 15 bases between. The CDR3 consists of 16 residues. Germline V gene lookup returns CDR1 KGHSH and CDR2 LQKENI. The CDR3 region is CASSITWTANTGELFF. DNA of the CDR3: TGTGCCAGCTCAATTACATGGACAGCTAACACCGGGGAGCTGTTTTTT.

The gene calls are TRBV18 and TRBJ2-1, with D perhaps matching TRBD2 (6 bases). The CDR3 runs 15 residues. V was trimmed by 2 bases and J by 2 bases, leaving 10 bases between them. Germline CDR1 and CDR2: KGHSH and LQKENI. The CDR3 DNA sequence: TGTGCCAGCTCACCAAAGACGGGAGCCTACAATGAGCAGTTCTTC. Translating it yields CASSPKTGAYNEQFF. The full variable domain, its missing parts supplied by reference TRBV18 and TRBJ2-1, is NAGVMQNPRHLVRRRGQEARLRCSPMKGHSHVYWYRQLPEEGLKFMVYLQKENIIDESGMPKERFSAEFPKEGPSILRIQQVVRGDSAAYFCASSPKTGAYNEQFFGPGTRLTVL.

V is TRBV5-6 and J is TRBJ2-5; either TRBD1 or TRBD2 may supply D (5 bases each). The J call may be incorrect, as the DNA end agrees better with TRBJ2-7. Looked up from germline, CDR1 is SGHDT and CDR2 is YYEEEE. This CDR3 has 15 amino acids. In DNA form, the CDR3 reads TGTGCCAGCAGCTTTGGGGGACGCAGCTCCTACGAGCAGTACTTC. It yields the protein CASSFGGRSSYEQYF.

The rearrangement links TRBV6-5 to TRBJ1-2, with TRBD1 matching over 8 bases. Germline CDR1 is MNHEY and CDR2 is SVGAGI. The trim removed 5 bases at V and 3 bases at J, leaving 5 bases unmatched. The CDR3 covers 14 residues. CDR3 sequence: CASSAGQGDYGYTF. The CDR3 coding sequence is TGTGCCAGCAGTGCCGGACAGGGTGACTATGGCTACACCTTC.

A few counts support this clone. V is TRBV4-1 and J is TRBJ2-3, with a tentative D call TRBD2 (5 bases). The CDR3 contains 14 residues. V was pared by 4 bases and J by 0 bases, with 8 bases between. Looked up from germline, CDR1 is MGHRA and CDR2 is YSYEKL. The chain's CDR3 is CASSLASSTDTQYF. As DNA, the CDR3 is TGCGCCAGCAGCCTAGCGTCTAGCACAGATACGCAGTATTTT.

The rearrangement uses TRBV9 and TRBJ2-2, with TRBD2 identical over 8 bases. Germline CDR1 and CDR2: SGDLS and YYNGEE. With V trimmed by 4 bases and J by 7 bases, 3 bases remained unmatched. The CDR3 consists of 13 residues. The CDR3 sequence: CASSPGGDGELFF. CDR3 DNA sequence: TGTGCCAGCAGCCCCGGGGGGGACGGGGAGCTGTTTTTT.

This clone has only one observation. The CDR3 loop reads CASSPPGLAVPSGETQYF. The CDR3 coding sequence is TGTGCCAGCTCACCACCGGGACTAGCGGTCCCGTCGGGAGAGACCCAGTACTTC. The chain carries TRBV18 and TRBJ2-5, with 11 bases lining up with TRBD2. The germline CDR1 and CDR2 sequences are KGHSH and LQKENI. The J segment lost 4 bases and the V segment lost 0 bases, leaving 10 bases of the junction unmatched. The CDR3 loop spans 18 amino acids.

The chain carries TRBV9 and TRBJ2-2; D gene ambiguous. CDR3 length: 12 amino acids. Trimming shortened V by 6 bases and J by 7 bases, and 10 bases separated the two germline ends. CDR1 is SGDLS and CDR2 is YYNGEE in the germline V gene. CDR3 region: CASTPRFGELFF. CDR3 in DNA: TGTGCCAGCACCCCCAGATTCGGGGAGCTGTTTTTT.

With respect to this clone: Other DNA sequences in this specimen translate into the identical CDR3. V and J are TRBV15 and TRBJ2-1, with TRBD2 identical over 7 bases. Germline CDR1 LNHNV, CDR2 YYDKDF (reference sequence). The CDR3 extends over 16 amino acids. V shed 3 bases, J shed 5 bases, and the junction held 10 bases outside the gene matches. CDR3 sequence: CATSRDGLAVNNEQFF. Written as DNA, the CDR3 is TGTGCCACCAGCAGGGATGGGCTAGCGGTTAACAATGAGCAGTTCTTC.

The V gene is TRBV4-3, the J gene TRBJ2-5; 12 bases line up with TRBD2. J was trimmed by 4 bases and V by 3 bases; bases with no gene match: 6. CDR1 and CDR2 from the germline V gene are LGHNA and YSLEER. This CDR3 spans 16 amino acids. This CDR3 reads CASSQLLAGGGETQYF. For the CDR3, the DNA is TGCGCCAGCAGCCAGTTACTAGCGGGAGGAGGAGAGACCCAGTACTTC.

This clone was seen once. The CDR3 spells CASSPGFGELFF. The CDR3 region has the DNA TGTGCCAGCAGTCCGGGATTCGGGGAGCTGTTTTTT. The chain recombines TRBV25-1 with TRBJ2-2, with a weak D call TRBD2 (5 bases). This CDR3 has 12 residues. V was clipped by 5 bases and J by 7 bases, with 8 bases between them. The germline V gene encodes CDR1 MGHDK and CDR2 SYGVNS.

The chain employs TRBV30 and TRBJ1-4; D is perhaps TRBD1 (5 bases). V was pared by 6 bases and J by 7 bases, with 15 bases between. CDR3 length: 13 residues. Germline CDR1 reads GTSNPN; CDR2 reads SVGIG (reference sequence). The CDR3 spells CACQGVGIEKLFF. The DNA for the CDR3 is TGTGCCTGTCAGGGTGTAGGAATTGAAAAACTGTTTTTT.

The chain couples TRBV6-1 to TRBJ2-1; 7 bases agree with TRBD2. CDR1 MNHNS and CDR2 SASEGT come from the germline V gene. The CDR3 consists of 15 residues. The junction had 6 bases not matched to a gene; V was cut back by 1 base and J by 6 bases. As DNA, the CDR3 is TGTGCCAGCAGTGAAGGGCTAGCGGAGCTCAATGAGCAGTTCTTC. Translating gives CASSEGLAELNEQFF.

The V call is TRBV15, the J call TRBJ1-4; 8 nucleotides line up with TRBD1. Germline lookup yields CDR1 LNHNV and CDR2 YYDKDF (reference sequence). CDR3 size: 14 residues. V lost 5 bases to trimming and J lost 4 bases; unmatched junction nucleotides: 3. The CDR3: CATSGDRINEKLFF. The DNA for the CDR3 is TGTGCCACCAGCGGGGACAGGATTAATGAAAAACTGTTTTTT. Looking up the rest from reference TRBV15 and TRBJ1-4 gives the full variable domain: DAMVIQNPRYQVTQFGKPVTLSCSQTLNHNVMYWYQQKSSQAPKLLFHYYDKDFNNEADTPDNFQSRRPNTSFCFLDIRSPGLGDTAMYLCATSGDRINEKLFFGSGTQLSVL.

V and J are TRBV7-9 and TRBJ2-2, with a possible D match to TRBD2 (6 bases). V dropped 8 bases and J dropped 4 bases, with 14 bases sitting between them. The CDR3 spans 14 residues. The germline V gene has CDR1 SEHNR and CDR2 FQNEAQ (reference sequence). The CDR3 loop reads CASEPLAATGELFF. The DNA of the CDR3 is TGTGCCAGCGAACCATTAGCGGCCACCGGGGAGCTGTTTTTT.

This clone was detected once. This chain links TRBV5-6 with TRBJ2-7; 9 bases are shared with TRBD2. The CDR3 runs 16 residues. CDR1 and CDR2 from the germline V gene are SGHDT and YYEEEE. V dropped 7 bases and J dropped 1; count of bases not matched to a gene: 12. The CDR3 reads CASLPGPTSGSYEQYV. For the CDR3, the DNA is TGTGCCAGCTTACCGGGACCGACTAGCGGTTCCTACGAGCAGTACGTC.